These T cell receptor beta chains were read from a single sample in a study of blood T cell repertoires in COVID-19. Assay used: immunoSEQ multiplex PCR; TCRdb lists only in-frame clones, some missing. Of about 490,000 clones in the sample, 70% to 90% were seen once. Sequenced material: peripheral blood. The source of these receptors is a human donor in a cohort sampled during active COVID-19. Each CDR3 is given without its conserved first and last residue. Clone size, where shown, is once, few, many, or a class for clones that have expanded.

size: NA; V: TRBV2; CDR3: ASSAWTGDTEAF
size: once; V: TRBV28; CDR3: ASSLGGGSLWNTIY
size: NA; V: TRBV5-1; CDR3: ASSLPREGRNEQY
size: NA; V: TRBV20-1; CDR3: SASYSGNQPQH
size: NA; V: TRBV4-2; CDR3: ASSHLRAGQEAF
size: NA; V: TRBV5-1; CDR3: ASSLVATSGTDTQY
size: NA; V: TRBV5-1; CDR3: ASSFGTIYNEQF
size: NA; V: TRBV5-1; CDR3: ASSLVRENTEAF
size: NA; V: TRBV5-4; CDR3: ASSSASGRSNEQF
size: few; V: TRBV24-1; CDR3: ATSARGGSSYNEQF
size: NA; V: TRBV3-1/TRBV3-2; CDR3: ASSFALDLEQF
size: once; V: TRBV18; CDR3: ASSLTGGVRYQPQH
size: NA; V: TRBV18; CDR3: ASSLGQPLNTEAF
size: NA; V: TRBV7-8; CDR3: ASSSSRVESYEQY
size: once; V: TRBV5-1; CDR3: ASSYGGLAESYEQY
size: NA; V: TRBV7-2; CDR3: ASSLPPVLEQY
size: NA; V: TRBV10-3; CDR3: AIRSGLAGSSYNEQF
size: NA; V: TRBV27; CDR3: ASRRIGPGGGTQY
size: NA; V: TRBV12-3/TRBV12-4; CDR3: ASSIGERQGPF
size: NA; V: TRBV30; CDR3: AWRRETGYTEAF
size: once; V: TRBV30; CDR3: AWSAGQSEQF
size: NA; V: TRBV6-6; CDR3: ASSYPGTSGSNEQF
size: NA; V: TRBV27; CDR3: ASSRKLDDSSNQPQH
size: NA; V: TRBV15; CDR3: ATSEIPGEGPDYEQY
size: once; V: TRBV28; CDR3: ASSLFRGPWETQY
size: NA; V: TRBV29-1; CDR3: SVLTGGVGTEAF
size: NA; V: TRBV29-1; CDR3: SVGTLAGGGEQY
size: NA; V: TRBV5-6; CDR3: ASSLDSNYGYT
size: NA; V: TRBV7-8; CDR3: ASSHEGAEFNEKLF
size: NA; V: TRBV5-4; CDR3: ASSLGTGTGGPGYT
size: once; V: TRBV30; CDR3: AWSVMPSGSGEQF
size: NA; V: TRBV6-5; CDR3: ASSYSVGGGAAQF
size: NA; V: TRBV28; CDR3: ASSPPRGRDAKNIQY
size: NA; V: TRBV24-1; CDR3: ATSDSGKGNEKLF
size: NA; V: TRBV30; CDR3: AWSVQARGHNQPQH
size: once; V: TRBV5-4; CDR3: ASSLRLGTYEQY
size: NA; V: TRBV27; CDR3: ASNSRKAF